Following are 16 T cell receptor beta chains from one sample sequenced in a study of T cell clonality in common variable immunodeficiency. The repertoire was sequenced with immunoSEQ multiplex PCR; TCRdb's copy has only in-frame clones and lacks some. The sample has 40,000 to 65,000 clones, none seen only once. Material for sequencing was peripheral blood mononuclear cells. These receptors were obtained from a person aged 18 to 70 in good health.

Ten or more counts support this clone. This CDR3 reads CASSLAGTDVNTEAFF. The part of the CDR3 DNA that was read is TGTGCCAGCAGCTTAGCCGGGACAGATGTGAACACTGAA. The rearrangement uses TRBV7-2 and TRBJ1-1; TRBD1 matches 7 bases. The read ends 3 residues before the CDR3 terminus; that terminus is restored from the germline J gene. The germline CDR1 and CDR2 sequences are SGHTA and FQGNSA. With 0 bases clipped from V and 0 bases from J, the junction kept 4 bases outside the gene matches. The CDR3 totals 16 residues.

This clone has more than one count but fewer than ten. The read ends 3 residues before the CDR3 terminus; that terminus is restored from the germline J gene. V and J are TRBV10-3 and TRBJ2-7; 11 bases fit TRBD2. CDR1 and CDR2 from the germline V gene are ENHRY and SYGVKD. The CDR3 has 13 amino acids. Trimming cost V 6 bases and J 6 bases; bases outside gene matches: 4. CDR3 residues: CAISNGTSGEQYF. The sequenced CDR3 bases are TGTGCCATCAGCAACGGGACTAGCGGCGAG.

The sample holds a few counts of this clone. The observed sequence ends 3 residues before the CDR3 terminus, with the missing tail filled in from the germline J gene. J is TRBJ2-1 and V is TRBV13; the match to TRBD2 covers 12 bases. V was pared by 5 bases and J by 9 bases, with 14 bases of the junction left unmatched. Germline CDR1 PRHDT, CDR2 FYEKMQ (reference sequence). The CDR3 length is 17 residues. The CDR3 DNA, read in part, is TGTGCCAGCAGCCACCCAGGACTAGCGGGGACGTACGGTGAG. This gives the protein CASSHPGLAGTYGE. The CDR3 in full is CASSHPGLAGTYGEQFF.

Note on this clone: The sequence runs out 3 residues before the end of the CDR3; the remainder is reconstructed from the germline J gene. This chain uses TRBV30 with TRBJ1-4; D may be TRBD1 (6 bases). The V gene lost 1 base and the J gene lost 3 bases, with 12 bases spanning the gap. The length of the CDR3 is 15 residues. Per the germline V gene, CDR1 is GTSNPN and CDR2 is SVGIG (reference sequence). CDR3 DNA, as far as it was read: TGTGCCTGGAGTGCAACAGGGCCCCCTAATGAAAAA. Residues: CAWSATGPPNEK. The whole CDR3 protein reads CAWSATGPPNEKLFF.

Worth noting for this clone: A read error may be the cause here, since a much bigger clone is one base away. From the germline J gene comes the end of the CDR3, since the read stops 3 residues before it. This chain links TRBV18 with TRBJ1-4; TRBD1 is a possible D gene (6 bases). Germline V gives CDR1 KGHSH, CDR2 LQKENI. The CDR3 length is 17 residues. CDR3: CASSPQDRVSGANVLFF. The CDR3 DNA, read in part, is TGTGCCAGCTCACCACAGGACAGAGTCTCTGGGGCCAACGTA.

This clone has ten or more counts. CDR3 DNA (partial): TGTGCCAGTAGGAGGACTATCACAGATACG. Protein sequence: CASRRTITDT. The entire CDR3 sequence reads CASRRTITDTQYF. The chain recombines TRBV19 with TRBJ2-3; D might be TRBD2 (6 bases). The read gets to within 3 residues of the CDR3 end, and the germline J gene fills in the rest. Trimming removed 6 bases from V and 2 bases from J, with 9 bases in between. CDR3 size: 13 residues. The germline CDR1 and CDR2 sequences are LNHDA and SQIVND (reference sequence).

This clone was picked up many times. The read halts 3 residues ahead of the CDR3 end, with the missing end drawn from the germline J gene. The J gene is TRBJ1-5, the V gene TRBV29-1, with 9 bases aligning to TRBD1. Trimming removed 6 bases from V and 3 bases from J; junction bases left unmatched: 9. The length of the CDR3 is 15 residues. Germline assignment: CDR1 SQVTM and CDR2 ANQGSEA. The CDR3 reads CSVLEGTGINQPQHF. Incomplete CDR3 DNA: TGCAGCGTCTTAGAGGGGACAGGGATCAATCAGCCC.

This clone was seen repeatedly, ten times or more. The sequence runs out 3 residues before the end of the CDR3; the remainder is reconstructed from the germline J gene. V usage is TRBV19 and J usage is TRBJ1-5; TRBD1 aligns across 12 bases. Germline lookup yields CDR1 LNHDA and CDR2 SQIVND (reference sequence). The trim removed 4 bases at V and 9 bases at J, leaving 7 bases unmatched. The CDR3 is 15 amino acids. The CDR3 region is CASSTSGQGARPQHF. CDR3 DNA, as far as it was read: TGTGCCAGTAGTACCTCGGGACAGGGGGCCCGGCCC.

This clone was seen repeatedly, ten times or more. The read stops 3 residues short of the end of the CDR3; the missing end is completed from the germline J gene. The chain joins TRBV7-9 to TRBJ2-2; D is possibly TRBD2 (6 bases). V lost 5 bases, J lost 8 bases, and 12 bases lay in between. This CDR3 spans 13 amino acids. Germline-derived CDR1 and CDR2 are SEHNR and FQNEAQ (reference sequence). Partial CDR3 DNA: TGTGCCAGCAGCCCGGGGGAGTGGGGGGAG. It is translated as CASSPGEWGE. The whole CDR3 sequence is CASSPGEWGELFF.

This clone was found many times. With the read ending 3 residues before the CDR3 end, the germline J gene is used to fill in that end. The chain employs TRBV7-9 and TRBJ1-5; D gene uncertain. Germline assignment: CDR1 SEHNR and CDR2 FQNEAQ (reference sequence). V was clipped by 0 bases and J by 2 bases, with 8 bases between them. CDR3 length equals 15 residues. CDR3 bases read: TGTGCCAGCAGCTTAGCCAGCGGGGGCAATCAGCCC. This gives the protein CASSLASGGNQP. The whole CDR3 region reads CASSLASGGNQPQHF.

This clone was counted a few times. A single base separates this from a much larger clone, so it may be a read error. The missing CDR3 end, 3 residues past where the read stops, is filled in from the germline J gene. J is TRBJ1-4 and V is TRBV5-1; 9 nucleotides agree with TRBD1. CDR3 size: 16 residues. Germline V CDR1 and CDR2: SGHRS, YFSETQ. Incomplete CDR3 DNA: TGCGCCAGCAGCCTACAGGGGGCTCCTGGGGCCAACGTA. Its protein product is CASSLQGAPGANV. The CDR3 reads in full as CASSLQGAPGANVLFF.

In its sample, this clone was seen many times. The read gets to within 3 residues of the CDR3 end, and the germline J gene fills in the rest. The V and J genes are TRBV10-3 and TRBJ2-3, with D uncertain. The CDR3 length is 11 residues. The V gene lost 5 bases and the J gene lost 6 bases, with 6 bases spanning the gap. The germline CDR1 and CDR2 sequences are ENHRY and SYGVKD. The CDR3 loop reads CAISLGDTQYF. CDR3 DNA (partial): TGTGCCATCAGTTTAGGGGATACG.

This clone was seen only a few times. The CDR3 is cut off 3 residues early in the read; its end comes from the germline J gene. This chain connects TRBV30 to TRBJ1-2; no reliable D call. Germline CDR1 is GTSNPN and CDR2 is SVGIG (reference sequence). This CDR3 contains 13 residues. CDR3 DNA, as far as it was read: TGTGCCTGCCCCACTAGCGGTTACAATGAC. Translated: CACPTSGYND. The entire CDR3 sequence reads CACPTSGYNDYTF. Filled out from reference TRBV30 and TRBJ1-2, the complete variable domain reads SQTIHQWPATLVQPVGSPLSLECTVEGTSNPNLYWYRQAAGRGLQLLFYSVGIGQISSEVPQNLSASRPQDRQFILSSKKLLLSDSGFYLCACPTSGYNDYTFGSGTRLTVV.

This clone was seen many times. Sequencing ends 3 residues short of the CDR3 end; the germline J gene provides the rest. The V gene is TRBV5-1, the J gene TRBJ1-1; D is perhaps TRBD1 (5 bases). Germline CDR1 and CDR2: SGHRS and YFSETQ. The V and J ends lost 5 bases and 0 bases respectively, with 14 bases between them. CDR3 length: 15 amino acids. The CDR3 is CASSPIAGMNTEAFF. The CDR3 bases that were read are TGCGCCAGCAGTCCAATAGCAGGGATGAACACTGAA.

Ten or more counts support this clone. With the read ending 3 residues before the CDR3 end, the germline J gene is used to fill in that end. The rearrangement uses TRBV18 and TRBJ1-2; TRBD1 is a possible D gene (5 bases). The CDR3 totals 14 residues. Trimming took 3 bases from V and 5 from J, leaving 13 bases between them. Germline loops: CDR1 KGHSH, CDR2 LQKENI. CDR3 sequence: CASSPPGGRYGYTF. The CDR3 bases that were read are TGTGCCAGCTCACCTCCGGGGGGTCGGTATGGC.

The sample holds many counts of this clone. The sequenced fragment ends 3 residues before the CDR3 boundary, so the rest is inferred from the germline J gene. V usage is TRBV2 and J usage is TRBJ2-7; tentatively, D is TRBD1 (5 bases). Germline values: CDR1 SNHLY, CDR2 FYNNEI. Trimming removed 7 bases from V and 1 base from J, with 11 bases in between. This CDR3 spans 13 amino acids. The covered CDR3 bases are TGTGCCAGCACAGGGATTTTGTCCTACGAG. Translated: CASTGILSYE. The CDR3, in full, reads CASTGILSYEQYF.